This T cell receptor beta chain stems from a study of blood T cell repertoires in COVID-19. As for the study in general: Italy, Spain and the United States were the sources of the convalescent and acute COVID-19 samples.

Method: immunoSEQ multiplex PCR; TCRdb's copy keeps in-frame clones and lacks some. The data show 300,000 or so clones, with 75% to 95% seen just once and 0.9% to 1.2% held by the top ten. There are 15 residues in the CDR3. The ends lost 3 bases at V and 4 bases at J; junction bases unmatched: 4. Germline CDR1 is KGHSH and CDR2 is LQKENI. Sequencing was performed on PBMCs or T cells enriched from blood (not recorded which). The receptor comes from a woman in her twenties or thirties who had recovered from COVID-19. The chain links TRBV18 to TRBJ2-2; 8 nucleotides align to TRBD2. The CDR3 loop reads CASSPPSGFTGELFF. CDR3 nucleotide sequence: TGTGCCAGCTCACCCCCTAGCGGGTTCACCGGGGAGCTGTTTTTT.